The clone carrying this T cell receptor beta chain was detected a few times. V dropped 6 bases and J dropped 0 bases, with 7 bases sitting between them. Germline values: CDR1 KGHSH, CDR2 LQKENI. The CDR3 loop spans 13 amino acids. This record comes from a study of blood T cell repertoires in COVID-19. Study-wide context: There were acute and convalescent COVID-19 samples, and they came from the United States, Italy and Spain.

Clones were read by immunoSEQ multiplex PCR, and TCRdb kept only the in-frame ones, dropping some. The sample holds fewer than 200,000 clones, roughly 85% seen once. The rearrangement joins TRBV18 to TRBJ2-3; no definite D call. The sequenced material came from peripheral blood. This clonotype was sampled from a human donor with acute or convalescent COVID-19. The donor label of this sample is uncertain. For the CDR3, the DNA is TGTGCCAGCTCCCCCTCTAGCACAGATACGCAGTATTTT. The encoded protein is CASSPSSTDTQYF.